Listed below are T cell receptor beta chains from one sample, sequenced in a study of blood T cells in healthy people across ages. TCRdb called the 5' RACE reads again in MiXCR, with one record for every CDR3 protein. The table has some 1,500,000 distinct CDR3 sequences, 35% to 45% seen once. Sequencing input: blood. Every receptor here comes from a young woman in good health. Each CDR3 is given with its conserved first and last residue. A D gene is named only where the DNA matches it firmly. Clone size is shown for a subset of rows, as once, few, many or a class of expanded clone.

D gene,clone size,J gene,V gene,CDR3 protein,CDR3 DNA
TRBD1,NA,TRBJ2-7,TRBV27,CASSLGTGAYNEQYF,TGTGCCAGCAGTCTCGGGACAGGGGCCTACAATGAGCAGTACTTC
NA,few,TRBJ2-2,TRBV7-2,CASSHPPRTSNTGELFF,TGTGCCAGCAGTCACCCACCCAGGACTTCGAACACCGGGGAGCTGTTTTTT
NA,few,TRBJ2-1,TRBV11-2,CASRALGGPGNEQFF,TGTGCCAGCAGAGCACTGGGGGGGCCGGGTAATGAGCAGTTCTTC
NA,NA,TRBJ1-3,TRBV6-2/TRBV6-3,CASSRSTGEAGNTIYF,TGTGCAAGCAGTCGATCCACCGGGGAGGCTGGAAACACCATATATTTT
NA,NA,TRBJ1-2,TRBV7-9,CASSTGTKGYTF,TGTGCCAGCAGCACCGGGACCAAAGGCTACACCTTC
TRBD1,few,TRBJ2-1,TRBV25-1,CASSEVIDRARYNEQFF,TGTGCCAGCAGTGAAGTGATCGACAGGGCAAGGTACAATGAGCAGTTCTTC
NA,NA,TRBJ2-5,TRBV29-1,CSVLTDQETQYF,TGCAGCGTCCTGACAGACCAAGAGACCCAGTACTTC
NA,NA,TRBJ2-7,TRBV11-2,CASSSLNRLRGQTYEQYF,TGTGCCAGCAGCTCCCTAAACCGCCTGCGAGGACAGACCTACGAGCAGTACTTC
NA,once,TRBJ2-3,TRBV11-2,CASSAPRRFTDTQYF,TGTGCCAGCAGCGCCCCTCGCCGATTCACAGATACGCAGTATTTT
NA,once,TRBJ2-2,TRBV3-1,CASSRVYTGELFF,TGTGCCAGCAGCCGCGTCTACACCGGGGAGCTGTTTTTT
TRBD1,NA,TRBJ2-7,TRBV13,CTSSQGQGVSYNEQYF,TGTACCAGCAGCCAAGGACAGGGGGTCTCCTACAATGAGCAGTACTTC
NA,NA,TRBJ2-2,TRBV6-2/TRBV6-3,CASTTPIDSPGELFF,TGTGCCAGCACGACCCCTATTGACAGCCCCGGGGAGCTGTTTTTT
NA,NA,TRBJ2-3,TRBV7-2,CASSFIGEDTQYF,TGTGCCAGCAGCTTCATCGGGGAAGATACGCAGTATTTT
NA,NA,TRBJ2-5,TRBV20-1,CSARTLQGRETQYF,TGCAGTGCTAGAACACTACAGGGCCGGGAGACCCAGTACTTC
TRBD1,NA,TRBJ2-3,TRBV20-1,CSARWDRVDTQYF,TGCAGTGCTAGATGGGACAGGGTAGATACGCAGTATTTT
NA,NA,TRBJ2-7,TRBV14,CASSPTFGRAEYF,TGTGCCAGCAGCCCAACGTTCGGACGAGCGGAGTACTTC
NA,NA,TRBJ2-7,TRBV28,CASSGGTPEQYF,TGTGCCAGCAGTGGGGGCACTCCCGAGCAGTACTTC
TRBD1,few,TRBJ1-4,TRBV30,CAWSPRDRGRFNEKLFF,TGTGCCTGGAGCCCCCGGGACAGGGGGCGGTTTAATGAAAAACTGTTTTTT
NA,NA,TRBJ2-1,TRBV5-1,CASSVSQGIDEQFF,TGCGCCAGCAGCGTGTCACAGGGTATCGATGAGCAGTTCTTC
NA,few,TRBJ1-5,TRBV20-1,CSASGGRVQANQPQHF,TGCAGTGCTAGTGGGGGTCGGGTCCAGGCCAATCAGCCCCAGCATTTT
NA,NA,TRBJ1-2,TRBV20-1,CSARVRGSGYGYTF,TGCAGTGCTAGAGTAAGGGGGTCGGGCTATGGCTACACCTTC
TRBD1,NA,TRBJ1-1,TRBV30,CAWTYGQVTEAFF,TGTGCCTGGACCTACGGACAGGTGACTGAAGCTTTCTTT
TRBD1,NA,TRBJ2-3,TRBV27,CASSYNRGGQYF,TGTGCCAGCAGTTACAACAGGGGTGGGCAGTATTTT
TRBD1,many,TRBJ2-7,TRBV12-3/TRBV12-4,CASSSTGVRLEQYF,TGTGCCAGCAGTTCGACAGGGGTACGACTCGAGCAGTACTTC
NA,NA,TRBJ2-7,TRBV7-2,CASSSRDSPSYEQYF,TGTGCCAGCAGCTCTCGGGACTCGCCGTCCTACGAGCAGTACTTC
NA,NA,TRBJ1-2,TRBV12-3/TRBV12-4,CASIKTQVSRNYGYTF,TGTGCCAGCATTAAGACCCAAGTTAGCCGTAACTATGGCTACACCTTC
NA,NA,TRBJ2-1,TRBV25-1,CASSEWQMGEQFF,TGTGCCAGCAGTGAGTGGCAGATGGGCGAGCAGTTCTTC
NA,NA,TRBJ1-1,TRBV4-3,CASSQDYMTVYRNTEAFF,TGCGCCAGCAGCCAAGATTATATGACAGTCTATAGGAACACTGAAGCTTTCTTT
NA,NA,TRBJ2-1,TRBV4-3,CASSQIRLNNEQFF,TGCGCCAGCAGCCAAATACGTCTAAACAATGAGCAGTTCTTC
NA,NA,TRBJ2-7,TRBV7-2,CASSSGPSREQYF,TGTGCCAGCAGCTCTGGACCATCACGCGAGCAGTACTTC
TRBD1,NA,TRBJ1-4,TRBV27,CASRLRGGQGKEKLFF,TGTGCCAGCAGATTACGGGGAGGACAGGGGAAGGAAAAACTGTTTTTT
TRBD1,NA,TRBJ1-2,TRBV7-2,CASSRPDRYYGYTF,TGTGCCAGCAGCCGCCCGGACAGGTACTATGGCTACACCTTC
NA,NA,TRBJ1-2,TRBV2,CASTRGPLVYGYTF,TGTGCCAGCACCCGGGGTCCGCTTGTCTATGGCTACACCTTC
NA,NA,TRBJ1-2,TRBV6-5,CASSYSIPRANYGYTF,TGTGCCAGCAGTTACTCGATACCTAGGGCTAACTATGGCTACACCTTC
TRBD1,NA,TRBJ1-2,TRBV4-1,CASSPTTTGYGYTF,TGCGCCAGCAGCCCAACGACGACAGGGTATGGCTACACCTTC
TRBD2,few,TRBJ2-3,TRBV2,CASRRRISGGATDTQYF,TGTGCCAGCAGACGAAGGATTAGCGGGGGGGCGACAGATACGCAGTATTTT
TRBD2,few,TRBJ2-1,TRBV6-1,CASSLASGGANEQFF,TGTGCCAGCAGCCTAGCTAGCGGGGGGGCGAATGAGCAGTTCTTC
TRBD2,once,TRBJ2-7,TRBV2,CASSRGTSGNYNEQYF,TGTGCCAGCAGTAGGGGGACTAGCGGGAATTACAATGAGCAGTACTTC
NA,NA,TRBJ1-6,TRBV5-1,CASSPQGNFGYSPPHF,TGCGCCAGCAGCCCGCAGGGGAATTTTGGATATTCACCCCCCCACTTT